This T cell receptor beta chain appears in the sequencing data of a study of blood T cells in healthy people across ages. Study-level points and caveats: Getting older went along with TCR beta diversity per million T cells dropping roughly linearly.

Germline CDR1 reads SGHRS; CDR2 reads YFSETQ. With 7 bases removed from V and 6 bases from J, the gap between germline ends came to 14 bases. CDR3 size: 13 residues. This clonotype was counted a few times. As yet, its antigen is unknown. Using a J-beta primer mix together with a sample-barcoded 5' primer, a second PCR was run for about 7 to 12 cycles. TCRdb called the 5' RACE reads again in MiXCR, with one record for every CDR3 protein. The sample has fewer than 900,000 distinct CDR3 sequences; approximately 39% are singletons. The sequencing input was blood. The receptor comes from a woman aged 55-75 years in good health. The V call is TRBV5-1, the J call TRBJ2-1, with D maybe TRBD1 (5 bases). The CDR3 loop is CASGATPTNEQFF. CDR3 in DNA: TGCGCCAGCGGGGCTACTCCTACCAATGAGCAGTTCTTC.